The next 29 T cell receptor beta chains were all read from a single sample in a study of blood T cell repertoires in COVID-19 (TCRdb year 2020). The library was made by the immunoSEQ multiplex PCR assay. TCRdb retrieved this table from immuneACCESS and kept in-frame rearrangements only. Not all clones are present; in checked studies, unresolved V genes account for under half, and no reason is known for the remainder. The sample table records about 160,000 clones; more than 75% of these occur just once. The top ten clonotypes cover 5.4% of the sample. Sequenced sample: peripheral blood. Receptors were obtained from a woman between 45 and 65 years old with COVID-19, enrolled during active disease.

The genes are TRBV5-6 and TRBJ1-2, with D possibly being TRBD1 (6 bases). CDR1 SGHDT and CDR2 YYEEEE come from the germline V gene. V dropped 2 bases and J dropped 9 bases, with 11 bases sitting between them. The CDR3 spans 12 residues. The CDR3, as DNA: TGTGCCAGCAGCTTAAGGACAGAGAGCTACACCTTC. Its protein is CASSLRTESYTF.

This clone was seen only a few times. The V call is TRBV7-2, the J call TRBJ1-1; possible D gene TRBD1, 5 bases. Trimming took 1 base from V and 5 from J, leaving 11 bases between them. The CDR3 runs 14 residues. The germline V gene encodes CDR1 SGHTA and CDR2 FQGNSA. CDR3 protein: CASSLEQGWTEAFF. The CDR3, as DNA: TGTGCCAGCAGCTTAGAGCAGGGCTGGACTGAAGCTTTCTTT.

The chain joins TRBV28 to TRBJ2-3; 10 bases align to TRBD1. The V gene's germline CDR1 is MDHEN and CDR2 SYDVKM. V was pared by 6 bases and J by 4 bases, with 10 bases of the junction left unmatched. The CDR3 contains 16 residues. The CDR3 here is CASRPTTGGRADTQYF. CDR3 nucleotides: TGTGCCAGCAGACCTACGACAGGGGGCAGGGCAGATACGCAGTATTTT.

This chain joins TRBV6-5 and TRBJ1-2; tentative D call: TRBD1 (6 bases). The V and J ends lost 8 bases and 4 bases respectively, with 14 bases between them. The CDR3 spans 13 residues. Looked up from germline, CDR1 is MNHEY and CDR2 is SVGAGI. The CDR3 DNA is TGTGCCAGCTGGGGGCGGAGTATCTATGGCTACACCTTC. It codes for CASWGRSIYGYTF.

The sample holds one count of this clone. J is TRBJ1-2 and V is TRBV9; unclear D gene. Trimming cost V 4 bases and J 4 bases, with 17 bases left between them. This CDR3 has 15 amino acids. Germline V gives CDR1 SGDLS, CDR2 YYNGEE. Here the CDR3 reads CASSLAEVMGYGYTF. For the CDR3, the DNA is TGTGCCAGCAGCCTCGCCGAGGTAATGGGCTATGGCTACACCTTC.

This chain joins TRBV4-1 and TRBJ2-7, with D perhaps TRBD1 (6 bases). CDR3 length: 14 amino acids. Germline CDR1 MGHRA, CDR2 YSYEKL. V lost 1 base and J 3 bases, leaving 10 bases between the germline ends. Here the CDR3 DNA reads TGCGCCAGCAGCCAAGTCGGACAGATCTACGAGCAGTACTTC. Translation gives CASSQVGQIYEQYF.

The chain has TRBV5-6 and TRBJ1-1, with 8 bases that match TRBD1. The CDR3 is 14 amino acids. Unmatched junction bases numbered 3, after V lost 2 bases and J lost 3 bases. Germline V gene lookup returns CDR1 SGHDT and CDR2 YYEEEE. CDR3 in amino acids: CASSFGQGYTEAFF. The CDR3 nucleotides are TGTGCCAGCAGCTTTGGACAGGGATACACTGAAGCTTTCTTT.

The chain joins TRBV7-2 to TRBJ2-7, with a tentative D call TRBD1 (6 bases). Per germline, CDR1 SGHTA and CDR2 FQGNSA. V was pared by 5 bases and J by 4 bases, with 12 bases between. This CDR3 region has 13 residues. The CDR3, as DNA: TGTGCCAGCAGCCCAGCAGGGGAGTACGAGCAGTACTTC. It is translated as CASSPAGEYEQYF. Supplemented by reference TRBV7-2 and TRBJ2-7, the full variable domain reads GAGVSQSPSNKVTEKGKDVELRCDPISGHTALYWYRQSLGQGLEFLIYFQGNSAPDKSGLPSDRFSAERTGGSVSTLTIQRTQQEDSAVYLCASSPAGEYEQYFGPGTRLTVT.

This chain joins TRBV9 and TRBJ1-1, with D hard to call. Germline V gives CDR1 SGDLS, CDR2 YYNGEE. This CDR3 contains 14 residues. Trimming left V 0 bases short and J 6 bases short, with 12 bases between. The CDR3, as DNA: TGTGCCAGCAGCGTAGGTCAAGCGACGCCTGAAGCTTTCTTT. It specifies CASSVGQATPEAFF.

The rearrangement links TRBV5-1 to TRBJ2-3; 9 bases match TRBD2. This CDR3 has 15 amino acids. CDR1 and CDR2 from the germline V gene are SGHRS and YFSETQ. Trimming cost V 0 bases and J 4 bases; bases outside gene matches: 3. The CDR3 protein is CASSLAGGGADTQYF. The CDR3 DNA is TGCGCCAGCAGCTTGGCCGGCGGGGGGGCAGATACGCAGTATTTT.

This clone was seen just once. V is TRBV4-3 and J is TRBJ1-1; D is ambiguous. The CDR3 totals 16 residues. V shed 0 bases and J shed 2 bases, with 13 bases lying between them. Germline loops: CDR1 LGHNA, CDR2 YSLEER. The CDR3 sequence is CASSQDRLTDNTEAFF. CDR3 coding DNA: TGCGCCAGCAGCCAAGATAGGCTCACAGATAACACTGAAGCTTTCTTT.

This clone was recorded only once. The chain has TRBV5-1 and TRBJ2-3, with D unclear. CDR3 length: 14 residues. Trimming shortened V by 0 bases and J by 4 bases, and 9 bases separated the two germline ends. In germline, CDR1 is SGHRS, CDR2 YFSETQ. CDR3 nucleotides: TGCGCCAGCAGCTTGGTGAGGTCCGCAGATACGCAGTATTTT. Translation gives CASSLVRSADTQYF. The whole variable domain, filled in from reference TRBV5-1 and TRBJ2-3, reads KAGVTQTPRYLIKTRGQQVTLSCSPISGHRSVSWYQQTPGQGLQFLFEYFSETQRNKGNFPGRFSGRQFSNSRSEMNVSTLELGDSALYLCASSLVRSADTQYFGPGTRLTVL.

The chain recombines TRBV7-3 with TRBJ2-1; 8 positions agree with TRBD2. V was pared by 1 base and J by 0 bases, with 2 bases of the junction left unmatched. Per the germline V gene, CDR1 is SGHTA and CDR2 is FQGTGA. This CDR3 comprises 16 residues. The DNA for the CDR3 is TGTGCCAGCAGCTTAAGGCGGGGGGACTCCTACAATGAGCAGTTCTTC. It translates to CASSLRRGDSYNEQFF.

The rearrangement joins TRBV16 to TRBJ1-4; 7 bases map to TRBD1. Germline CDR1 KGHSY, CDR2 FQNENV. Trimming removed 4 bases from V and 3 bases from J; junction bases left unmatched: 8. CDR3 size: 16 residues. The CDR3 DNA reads TGTGCCAGCAGCCCGACAGGGACTTTTGCTAATGAAAAACTGTTTTTT. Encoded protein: CASSPTGTFANEKLFF.

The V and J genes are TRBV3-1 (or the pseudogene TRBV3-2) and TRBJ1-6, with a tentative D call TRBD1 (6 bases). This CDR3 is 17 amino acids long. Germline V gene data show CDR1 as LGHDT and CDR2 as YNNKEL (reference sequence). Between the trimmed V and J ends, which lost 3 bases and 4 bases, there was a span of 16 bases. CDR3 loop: CASSHLQGGRYNSPLHF. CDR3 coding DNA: TGTGCCAGCAGCCACTTACAGGGTGGCCGGTATAATTCACCCCTCCACTTT.

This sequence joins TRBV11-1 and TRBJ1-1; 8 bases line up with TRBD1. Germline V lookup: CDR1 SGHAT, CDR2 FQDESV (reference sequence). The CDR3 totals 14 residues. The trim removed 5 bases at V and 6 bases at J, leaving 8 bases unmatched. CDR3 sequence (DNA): TGTGCCAGCAGCCCGGACAGGGAGGGGTCTGAAGCTTTCTTT. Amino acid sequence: CASSPDREGSEAFF.

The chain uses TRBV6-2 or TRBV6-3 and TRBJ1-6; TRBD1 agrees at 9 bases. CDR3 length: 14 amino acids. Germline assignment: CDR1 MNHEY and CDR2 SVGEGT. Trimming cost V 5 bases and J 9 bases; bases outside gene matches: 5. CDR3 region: CASSAGQGSSPLHF. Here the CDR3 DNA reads TGTGCCAGCAGTGCCGGACAGGGGAGTTCACCCCTCCACTTT.

The CDR3 loop is CASSEWAGGNNQPQHF. The DNA for the CDR3 is TGTGCCAGCAGTGAGTGGGCAGGGGGAAACAATCAGCCCCAGCATTTT. The chain has TRBV6-1 and TRBJ1-5; 7 bases fit TRBD1. Per germline, CDR1 MNHNS and CDR2 SASEGT. Trimming at V came to 3 bases and at J to 3 bases, leaving 8 bases not matched to a gene. This CDR3 comprises 16 residues.

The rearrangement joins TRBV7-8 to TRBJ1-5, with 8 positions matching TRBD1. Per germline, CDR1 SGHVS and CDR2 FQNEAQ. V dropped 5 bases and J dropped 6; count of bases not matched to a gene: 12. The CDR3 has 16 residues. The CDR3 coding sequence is TGTGCCAGCAGCCCTCAAAGCACAGGGGGAGGTCAGCCCCAGCATTTT. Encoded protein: CASSPQSTGGGQPQHF.

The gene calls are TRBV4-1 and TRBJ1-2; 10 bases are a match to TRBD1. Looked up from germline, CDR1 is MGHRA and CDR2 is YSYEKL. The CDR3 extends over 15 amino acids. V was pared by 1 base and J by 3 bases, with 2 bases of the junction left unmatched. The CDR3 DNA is TGCGCCAGCAGCCAAGCGACAGGGGGCGACTATGGCTACACCTTC. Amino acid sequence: CASSQATGGDYGYTF.

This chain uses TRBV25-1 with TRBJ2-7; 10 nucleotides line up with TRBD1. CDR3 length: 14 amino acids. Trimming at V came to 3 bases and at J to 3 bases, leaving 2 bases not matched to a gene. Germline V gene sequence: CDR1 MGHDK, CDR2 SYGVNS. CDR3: CASSEWDRGYEQYF. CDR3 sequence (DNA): TGTGCCAGCAGTGAGTGGGACAGGGGCTACGAGCAGTACTTC.

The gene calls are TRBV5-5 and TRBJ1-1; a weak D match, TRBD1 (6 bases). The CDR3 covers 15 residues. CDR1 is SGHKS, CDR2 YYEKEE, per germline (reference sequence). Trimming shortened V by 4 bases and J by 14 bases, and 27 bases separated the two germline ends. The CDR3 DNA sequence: TGTGCCAGCAGCCTCTCGGCGGGGGGCCGATTCCAGGGGTTCTTT. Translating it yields CASSLSAGGRFQGFF.

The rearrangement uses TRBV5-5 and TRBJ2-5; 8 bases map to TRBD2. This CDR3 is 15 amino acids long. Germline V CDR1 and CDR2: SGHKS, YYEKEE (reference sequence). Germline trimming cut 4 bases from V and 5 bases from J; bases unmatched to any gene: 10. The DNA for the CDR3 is TGTGCCAGCAGCAATGATGGGACTAGTGGGGAGACCCAGTACTTC. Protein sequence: CASSNDGTSGETQYF.

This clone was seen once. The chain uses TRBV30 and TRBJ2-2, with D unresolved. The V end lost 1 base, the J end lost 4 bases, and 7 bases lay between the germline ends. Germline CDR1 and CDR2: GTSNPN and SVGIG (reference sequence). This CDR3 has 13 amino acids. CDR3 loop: CAWSGQPTGELFF. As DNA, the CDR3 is TGTGCCTGGAGTGGACAACCCACCGGGGAGCTGTTTTTT.

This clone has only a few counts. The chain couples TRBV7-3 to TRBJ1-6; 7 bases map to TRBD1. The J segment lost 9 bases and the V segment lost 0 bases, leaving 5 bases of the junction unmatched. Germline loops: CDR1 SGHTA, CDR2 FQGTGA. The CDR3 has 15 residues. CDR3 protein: CASSLTGTDSSPLHF. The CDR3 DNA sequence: TGTGCCAGCAGCTTAACCGGGACAGATAGTTCACCCCTCCACTTT.

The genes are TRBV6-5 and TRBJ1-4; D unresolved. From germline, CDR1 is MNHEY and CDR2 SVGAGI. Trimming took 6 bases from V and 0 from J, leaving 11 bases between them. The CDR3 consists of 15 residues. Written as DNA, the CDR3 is TGTGCCAGCAGGGTGCGGTCTGCAACTAATGAAAAACTGTTTTTT. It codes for CASRVRSATNEKLFF.

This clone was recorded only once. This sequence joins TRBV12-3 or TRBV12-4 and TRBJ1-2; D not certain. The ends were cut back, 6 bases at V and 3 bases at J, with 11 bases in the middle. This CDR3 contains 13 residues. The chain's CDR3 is CASRSLADYGYTF. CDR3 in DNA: TGTGCCAGCAGGTCGTTGGCGGACTATGGCTACACCTTC.

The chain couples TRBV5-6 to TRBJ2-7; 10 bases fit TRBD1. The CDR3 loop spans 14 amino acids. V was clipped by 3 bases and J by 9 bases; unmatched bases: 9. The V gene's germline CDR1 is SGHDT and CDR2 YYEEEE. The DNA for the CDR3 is TGTGCCAGCAGCTCCAGGGGGACAGGGGTCGTGCAGTACTTC. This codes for CASSSRGTGVVQYF.

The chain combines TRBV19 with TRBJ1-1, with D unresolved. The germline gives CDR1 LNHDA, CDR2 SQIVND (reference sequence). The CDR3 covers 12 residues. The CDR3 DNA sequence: TGTGCTTCAAATGGAGGGAACACTGAAGCTTTCTTT. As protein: CASNGGNTEAFF.